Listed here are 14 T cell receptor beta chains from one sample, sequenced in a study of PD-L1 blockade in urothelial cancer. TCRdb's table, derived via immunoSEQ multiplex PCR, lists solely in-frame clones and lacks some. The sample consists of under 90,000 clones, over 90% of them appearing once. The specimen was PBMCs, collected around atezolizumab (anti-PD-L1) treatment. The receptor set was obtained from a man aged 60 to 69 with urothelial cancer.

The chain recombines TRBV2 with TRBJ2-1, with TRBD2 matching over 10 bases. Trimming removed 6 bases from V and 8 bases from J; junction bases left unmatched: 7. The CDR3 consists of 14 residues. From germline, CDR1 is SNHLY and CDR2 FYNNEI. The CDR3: CASRAGTSADEQFF. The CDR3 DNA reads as TGTGCCAGCAGAGCCGGGACTAGCGCGGATGAGCAGTTCTTC. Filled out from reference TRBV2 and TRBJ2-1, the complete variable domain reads EPEVTQTPSHQVTQMGQEVILRCVPISNHLYFYWYRQILGQKVEFLVSFYNNEISEKSEIFDDQFSVERPDGSNFTLKIRSTKLEDSAMYFCASRAGTSADEQFFGPGTRLTVL.

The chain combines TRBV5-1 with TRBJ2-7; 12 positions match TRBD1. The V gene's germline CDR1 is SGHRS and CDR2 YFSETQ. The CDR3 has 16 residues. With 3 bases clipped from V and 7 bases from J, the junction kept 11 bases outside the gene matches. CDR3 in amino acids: CASSSAGTGGATEQYF. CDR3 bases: TGCGCCAGCAGCTCGGCCGGGACAGGGGGCGCGACAGAGCAGTACTTC.

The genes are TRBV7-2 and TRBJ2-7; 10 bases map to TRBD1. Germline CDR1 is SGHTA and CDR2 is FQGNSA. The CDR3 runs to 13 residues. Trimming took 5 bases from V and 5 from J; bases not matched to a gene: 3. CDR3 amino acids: CASSQTGGHEQYF. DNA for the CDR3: TGTGCCAGCAGCCAGACAGGGGGCCACGAGCAGTACTTC.

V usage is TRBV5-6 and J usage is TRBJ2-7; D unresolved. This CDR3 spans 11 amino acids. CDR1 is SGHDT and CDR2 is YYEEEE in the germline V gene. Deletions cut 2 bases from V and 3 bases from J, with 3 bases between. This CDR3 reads CASSFSYEQYF. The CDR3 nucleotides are TGTGCCAGCAGCTTTAGCTACGAGCAGTACTTC.

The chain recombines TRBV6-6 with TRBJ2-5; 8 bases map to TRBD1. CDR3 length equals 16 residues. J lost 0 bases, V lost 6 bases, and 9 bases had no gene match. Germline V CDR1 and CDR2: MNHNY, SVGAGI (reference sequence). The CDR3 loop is CASRARRTGNQETQYF. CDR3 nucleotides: TGTGCCAGCAGGGCCAGACGGACAGGGAACCAAGAGACCCAGTACTTC.

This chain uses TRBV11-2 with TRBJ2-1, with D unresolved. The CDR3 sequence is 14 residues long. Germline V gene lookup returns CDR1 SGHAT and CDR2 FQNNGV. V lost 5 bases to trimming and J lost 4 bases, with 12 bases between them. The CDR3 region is CASSASSAYNEQFF. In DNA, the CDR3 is TGTGCCAGCAGCGCCTCGAGTGCGTACAATGAGCAGTTCTTC.

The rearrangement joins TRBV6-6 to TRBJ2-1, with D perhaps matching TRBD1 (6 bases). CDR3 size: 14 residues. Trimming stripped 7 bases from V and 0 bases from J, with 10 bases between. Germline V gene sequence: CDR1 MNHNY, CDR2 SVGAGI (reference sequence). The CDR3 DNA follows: TGTGCCAGCACCAAAGGGGGCTCCTACAATGAGCAGTTCTTC. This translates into CASTKGGSYNEQFF.

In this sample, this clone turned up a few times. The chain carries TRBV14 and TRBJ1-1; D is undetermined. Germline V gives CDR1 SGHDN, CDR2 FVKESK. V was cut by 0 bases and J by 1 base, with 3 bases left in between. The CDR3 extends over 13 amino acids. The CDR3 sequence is CASSQDRNTEAFF. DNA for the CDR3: TGTGCCAGCAGCCAAGATCGGAACACTGAAGCTTTCTTT.

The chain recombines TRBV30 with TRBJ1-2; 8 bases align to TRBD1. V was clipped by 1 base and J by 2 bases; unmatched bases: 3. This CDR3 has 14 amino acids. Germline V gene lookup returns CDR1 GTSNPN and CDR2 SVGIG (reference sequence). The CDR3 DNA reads TGTGCCTGGAGTGGCCAGGGGGCGAACTATGGCTACACCTTC. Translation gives CAWSGQGANYGYTF.

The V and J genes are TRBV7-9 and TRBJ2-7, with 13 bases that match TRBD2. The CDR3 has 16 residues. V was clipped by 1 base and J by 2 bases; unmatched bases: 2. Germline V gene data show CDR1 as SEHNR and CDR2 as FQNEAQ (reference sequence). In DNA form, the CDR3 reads TGTGCCAGCAGCTTAGGGACTAGCGGGAGTGCCTACGAGCAGTACTTC. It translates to CASSLGTSGSAYEQYF.

The CDR3 is CASSRAGTVQFF. DNA for the CDR3: TGTGCCAGCAGTAGAGCCGGGACAGTTCAGTTCTTC. The V call is TRBV6-5, the J call TRBJ2-1; 7 bases fit TRBD1. V lost 5 bases, J lost 13 bases, and 8 bases stayed unmatched. The V gene's germline CDR1 is MNHEY and CDR2 SVGAGI. CDR3 size: 12 residues.

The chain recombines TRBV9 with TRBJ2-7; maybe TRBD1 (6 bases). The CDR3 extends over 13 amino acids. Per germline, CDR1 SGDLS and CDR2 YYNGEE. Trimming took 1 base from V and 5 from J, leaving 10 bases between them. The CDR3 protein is CASSVTGQHEQYF. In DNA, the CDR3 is TGTGCCAGCAGCGTAACCGGACAGCACGAGCAGTACTTC.

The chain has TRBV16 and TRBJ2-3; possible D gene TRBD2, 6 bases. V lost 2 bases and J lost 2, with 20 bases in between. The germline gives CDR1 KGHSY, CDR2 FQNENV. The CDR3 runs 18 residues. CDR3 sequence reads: CASSQGKMGGVNTDTQYF. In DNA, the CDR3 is TGTGCCAGCAGCCAAGGGAAGATGGGCGGGGTTAACACAGATACGCAGTATTTT.

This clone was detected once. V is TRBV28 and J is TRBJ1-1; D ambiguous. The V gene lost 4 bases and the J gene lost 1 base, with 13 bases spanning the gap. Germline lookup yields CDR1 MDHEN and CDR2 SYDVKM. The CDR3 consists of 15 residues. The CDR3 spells CASSSYGIKNTEAFF. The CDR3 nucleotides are TGTGCCAGCAGTTCCTACGGGATCAAGAACACTGAAGCTTTCTTT.